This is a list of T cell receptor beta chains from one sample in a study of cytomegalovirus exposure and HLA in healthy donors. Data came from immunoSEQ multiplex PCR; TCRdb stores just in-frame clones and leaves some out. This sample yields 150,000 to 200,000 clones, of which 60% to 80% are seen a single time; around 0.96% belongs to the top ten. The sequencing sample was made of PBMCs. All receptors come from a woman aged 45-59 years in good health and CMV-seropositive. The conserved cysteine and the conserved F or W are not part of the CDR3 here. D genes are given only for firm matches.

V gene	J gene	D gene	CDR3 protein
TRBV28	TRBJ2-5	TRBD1	ASSGGQVAGETQY
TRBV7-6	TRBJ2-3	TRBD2	ASSAGGSTDTQY
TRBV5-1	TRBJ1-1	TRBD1	ASSQQGNADTEAF
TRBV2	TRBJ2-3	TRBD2	ASSPNSGSGTDTQY
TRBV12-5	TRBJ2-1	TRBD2	ASGPTGRGNDEQF
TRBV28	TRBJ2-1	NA	ASSLDPQGVDEQF
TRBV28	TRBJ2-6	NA	ASSLGGTGANVLT
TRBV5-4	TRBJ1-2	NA	ASSSGWVQYGYT
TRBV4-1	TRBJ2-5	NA	ASSQGALEETQY
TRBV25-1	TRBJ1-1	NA	ASMRGGGAGRNTEAF
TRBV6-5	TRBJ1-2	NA	ASSYSPWTAYGYT
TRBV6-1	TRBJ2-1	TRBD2	ASSESGGIGVNEQF
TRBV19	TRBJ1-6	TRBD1	ASSPNRQGGASPLH
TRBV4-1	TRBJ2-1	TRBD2	ASRSRGGRAPYNEQF
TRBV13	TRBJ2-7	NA	ASSPSGDPSYEQY
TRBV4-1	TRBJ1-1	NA	ASSSLTEAF
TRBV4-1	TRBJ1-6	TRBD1	ASSQDRGRNSPLH
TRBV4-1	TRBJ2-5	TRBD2	ASSQDWGGETQY
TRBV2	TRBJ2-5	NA	ASNPAAYQETQY
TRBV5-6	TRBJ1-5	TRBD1	ASSLGSSGQGRIQPQH
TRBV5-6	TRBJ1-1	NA	ASSLVKSPMSYTNTEAF
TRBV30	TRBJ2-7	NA	AWSAGIEQY
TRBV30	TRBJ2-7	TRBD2	AWRNAGESDSGKGPDRADEQY
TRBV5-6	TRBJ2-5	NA	ASSGKGSRQETQY
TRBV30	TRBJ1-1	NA	ARFREECDTEAF
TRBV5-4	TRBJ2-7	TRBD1	ASSLDSRGIGQY
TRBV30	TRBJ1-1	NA	AWKSKGVNTGEAF
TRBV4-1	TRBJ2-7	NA	ASSQPGNDEQY
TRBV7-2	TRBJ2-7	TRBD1	ASSLVLTGRSEES
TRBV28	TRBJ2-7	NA	ARQPGGREQY
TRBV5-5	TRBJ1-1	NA	ASSWGLNTEAF
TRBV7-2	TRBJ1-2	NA	ASSLIARGRGDGYT
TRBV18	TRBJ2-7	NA	ASSRGQYEQY
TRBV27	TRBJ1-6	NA	ASSARSSYNSPLH
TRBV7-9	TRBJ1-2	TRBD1	AYGLDRSNYGYT
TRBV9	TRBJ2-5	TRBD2	ASSVAPGGGETQY
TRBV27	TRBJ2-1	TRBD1	ASSPGLRGPKQF
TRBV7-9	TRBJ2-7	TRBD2	ASSFASGRTYEQY
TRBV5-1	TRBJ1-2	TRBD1	ASTRQGANYGYT
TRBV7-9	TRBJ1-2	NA	ASSNRENYGYT
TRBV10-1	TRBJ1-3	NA	ASSGGSGNTIY
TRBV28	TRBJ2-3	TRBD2	ASREPSGGAQEDTQY
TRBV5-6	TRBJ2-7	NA	ASSLNTETY
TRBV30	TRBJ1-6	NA	AWSVLRNSSPLH
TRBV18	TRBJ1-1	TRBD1	ASSPGVGGQGGTEAF